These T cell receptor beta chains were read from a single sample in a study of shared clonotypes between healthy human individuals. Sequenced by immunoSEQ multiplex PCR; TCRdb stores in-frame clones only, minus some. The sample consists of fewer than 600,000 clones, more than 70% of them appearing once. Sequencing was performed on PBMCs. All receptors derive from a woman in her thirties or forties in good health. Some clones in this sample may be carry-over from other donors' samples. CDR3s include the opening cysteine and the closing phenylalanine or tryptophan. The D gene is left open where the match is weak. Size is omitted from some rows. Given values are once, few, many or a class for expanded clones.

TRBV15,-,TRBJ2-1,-,TGTGCCACCAGCAGCTCAAAAGGGGCAGGGCCCTACTACAATGAGCAGTTCTTC,CATSSSKGAGPYYNEQFF
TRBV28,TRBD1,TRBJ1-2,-,TGTGCCAGCAGTTTCATCCGGGACAGGGGGCTCAACTATGGCTACACCTTC,CASSFIRDRGLNYGYTF
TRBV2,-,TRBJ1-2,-,TGTGCCAGCAGTGAGGGCAGGGGTGGCTACACCTTC,CASSEGRGGYTF
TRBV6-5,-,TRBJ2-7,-,TGTGCCAGCAGTTACTCGACATTCCCGGTATACGAGCAGTACTTC,CASSYSTFPVYEQYF
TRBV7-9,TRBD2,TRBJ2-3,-,TGTGCCAGCAGCGCTAGCGGGAGGGGGGATACGCAGTATTTT,CASSASGRGDTQYF
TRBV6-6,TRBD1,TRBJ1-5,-,TGTGCCAGCAGTGGGACAGGGGAGCAGCCCCAGCATTTT,CASSGTGEQPQHF
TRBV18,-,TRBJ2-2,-,TGTGCCAGCTCACCACGGACGGGGGCGGGGGAGCTGTTTTTT,CASSPRTGAGELFF
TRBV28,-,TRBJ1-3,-,TGTGCCAGCAGTTTATATCCCGGAGGATCTGGAAACACCATATATTTT,CASSLYPGGSGNTIYF
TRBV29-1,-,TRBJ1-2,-,TGCAGCGTTTCCACATTGACCGGGGGCTACACCTTC,CSVSTLTGGYTF
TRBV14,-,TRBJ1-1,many,TGTGCCAGCAGCCCTGCGGGCAGAAACACTGAAGCTTTCTTT,CASSPAGRNTEAFF
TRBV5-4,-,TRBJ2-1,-,TGTGCCAGCAGCTTGGCGGGGGTCAATGAGCAGTTCTTC,CASSLAGVNEQFF
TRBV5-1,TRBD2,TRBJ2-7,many,TGCGCCAGCAGCTTGTCGGGACTAGCTGCCTCGGCTTCTTACGAGCAGTACTTC,CASSLSGLAASASYEQYF
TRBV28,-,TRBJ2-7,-,TGTGCCAGCAGACCCCCGGGGAGCCGCGAGCAGTACTTC,CASRPPGSREQYF
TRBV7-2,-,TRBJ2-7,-,TGTGCCAGCAGCTTATCTGTTAGCACCCTCTACGAGCAGTACTTC,CASSLSVSTLYEQYF
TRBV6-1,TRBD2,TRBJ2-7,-,TGTGCCAGCGGGACTAGCGGGTTTATGGACTCCGAGCAGTACTTC,CASGTSGFMDSEQYF
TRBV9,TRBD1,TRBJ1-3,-,TGTGCCAGCAGCGTCAGAAGGACAGGGACTGGAAACACCATATATTTT,CASSVRRTGTGNTIYF
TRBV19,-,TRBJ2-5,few,TGTGCCAGTAGTATGGAAGGGGTAACTGAGACCCAGTACTTC,CASSMEGVTETQYF
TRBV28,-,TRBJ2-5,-,TGTGCCAGCAGTCCGGGACGGCTAACACAAGAGACCCAGTACTTC,CASSPGRLTQETQYF
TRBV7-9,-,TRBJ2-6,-,TGTGCCAGCAGCTTCGCCGGGCCTAACTCTGGGGCCAACGTCCTGACTTTC,CASSFAGPNSGANVLTF
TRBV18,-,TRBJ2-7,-,TGTGCCAGCTCACAACAGGGTCGGACCTACGAGCAGTACTTC,CASSQQGRTYEQYF
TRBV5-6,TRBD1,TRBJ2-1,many,TGTGCCAGCAGCTTGACCCCGGGACAGGGCGGCAATGAGCAGTTCTTC,CASSLTPGQGGNEQFF
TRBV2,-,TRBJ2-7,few,TGTGCCAGCAGTGTCCCCTACGAGCAGTACTTC,CASSVPYEQYF
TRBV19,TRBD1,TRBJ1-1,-,TGTGCCAGTAGTCGGACAGGGGACACTGAAGCTTTCTTT,CASSRTGDTEAFF
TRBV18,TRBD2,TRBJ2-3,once,TGTGCCAGCTCACCGCGAGGACTAGCGGGACTGAGCACAGATACGCAGTATTTT,CASSPRGLAGLSTDTQYF
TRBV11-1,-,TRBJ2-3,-,TGTGCCAGCAGCTTGGGTAACACAGATACGCAGTATTTT,CASSLGNTDTQYF
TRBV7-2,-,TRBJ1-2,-,TGTGCCAGCAGCTTAGGAGGGAGAGGCTACACCTTC,CASSLGGRGYTF
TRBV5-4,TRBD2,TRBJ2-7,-,TGTGCCACCGAAGCGGGGTCAACCTACGAGCAGTACTTC,CATEAGSTYEQYF
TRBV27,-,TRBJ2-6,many,TGTGCCAGCAGTTTAGAACCCGGGGCCAACGTCCTGACTTTC,CASSLEPGANVLTF
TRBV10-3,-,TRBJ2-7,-,TGTGCCATCAGTGAGTCGGCGGTGAACTCCTACGAGCAGTACTTC,CAISESAVNSYEQYF
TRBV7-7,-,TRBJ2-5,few,TGTGCCAGCAGCCCCGGGACACAGGGAGAGACCCAGTACTTC,CASSPGTQGETQYF